What follows describes a single T cell receptor (beta chain). There is no known antigen for this receptor. No clone much larger than this one lies a single base away; base qualities are absent. The data originate from a study of T cells in localized non-small cell lung cancer (dated by TCRdb to about 2020). Concerning the study at large: T cell repertoires of 200 to 250 early-stage NSCLC patients were analyzed, with tumors being compared against uninvolved tumor-adjacent lungs. The cohort consisted of approximately 240 treatment-naive NSCLC patients whose localized lung tumors had been resected. A mean age of 66.3 years was recorded for the NSCLC patients, of whom around 140 were male and 100 to 110 were female. Results and caveats for the whole study, not just this receptor: Higher blood T cell density associated with longer overall survival, while higher adjacent-lung clonality associated with shorter survival. Uninvolved tumor-adjacent lung showed the highest T cell clonality, higher than tumor, which suggests more focused antigenic responses in the adjacent lung. A median of about 61 of the top 100 tumor clones turned up in the paired uninvolved adjacent lung, and around 27 of those clones also ranked among the top 100 of that same adjacent lung. Since the design was exploratory, TCR variables were selected using unadjusted p-values with no false-discovery rate correction. Because multi-region tumor sequencing was not done, intratumor heterogeneity could not be ruled out.

At diagnosis, peripheral blood, uninvolved tumor-adjacent lung and tumor were collected and were preserved as a mix of fresh-frozen and FFPE material. For TCR repertoire profiling, blood samples were analyzed as peripheral blood mononuclear cells. V is pared back by 0 bases and J by 10 bases, with 14 bases lying between the germline termini. CDR1 SGDLS and CDR2 YYNGEE are derived from the germline V gene. From the cysteine through the phenylalanine, the CDR3 covers 14 amino acids. Only the CDR3 DNA is retained, 42 bases long and in frame from the first base. TCR beta CDR3 regions were sequenced from DNA using the immunoSEQ Assay. The authors' analysis ran thus. To compute T cell density, TCR beta template counts were normalized to usable DNA, which was estimated by amplifying housekeeping genes. Using the preseqR package, richness was estimated by extrapolating to 120,000 templates for tissue samples and 400,000 templates for PBMC samples. Clonality was calculated as one minus Pielou's evenness. Tissue-enriched TCRs were identified through differential abundance testing performed on productive amino-acid clonotypes, with a minimum total count of 5 and an alpha of 0.1. The Jaccard Index and the Morisita Overlap Index were used to quantify repertoire overlap between compartments. GLIPH grouped TCR beta CDR3s together with public tetramer-defined viral CDR3s, and a viral motif had to include at least three viral sequences and also show V-gene enrichment. TCRdb took this table from immuneACCESS and kept in-frame rearrangements with V and J called. Such tables lack part of the clones; where checked against another copy, unresolved V genes explain under half of the gap, and the rest is unexplained. That table is the source of V, J and clone size, and D and trimming were worked out from the DNA. This sample gives roughly 21,000 clones in total; 90% of them show up just once. Less than 9% of the sample lies in the top ten.

The sequence joins TRBV9 to TRBJ2-1; 5 matching bases give a weak D call of TRBD2. This receptor was taken from a woman aged 35-70 years with stage I lung adenocarcinoma. The sequencing here drew on peripheral blood, taken before any cancer treatment. The DNA reads as follows: TGTGCCAGCAGCGTAGAACCGGGGATGGGGGAGCAGTTCTTC. This translates into CASSVEPGMGEQFF.